The rows below give T cell receptor beta chains drawn from one sample of a study of cytotoxic CD8 clonotypes in ibrutinib-treated CLL. Repertoires were generated with immunoSEQ multiplex PCR, while TCRdb's copy carries only in-frame clones and drops some. The table has roughly 130,000 clones, approximately 90% seen once; the top ten hold 10% to 14%. Specimen: PBMCs, collected after 12 months of ibrutinib treatment. These receptors came from a human donor with chronic lymphocytic leukemia. The CDR3 runs from the conserved cysteine through the conserved F or W. The D gene is left open where the match is weak. Only some rows state a clone size, as once, few, many or a class for expanded clones.

clone size: -; D gene: TRBD2; V gene: TRBV28; J gene: TRBJ2-7; CDR3 DNA: TGTGCCAGCAGGACTTCTAGCGGGATCAACTACGAGCAGTACTTC; CDR3 protein: CASRTSSGINYEQYF
clone size: -; D gene: TRBD2; V gene: TRBV2; J gene: TRBJ2-7; CDR3 DNA: TGTGCCAGCAGGGGGACTAGCTACGAGCAGTACTTC; CDR3 protein: CASRGTSYEQYF
clone size: -; D gene: -; V gene: TRBV18; J gene: TRBJ1-3; CDR3 DNA: TGTGCCAGCTCACTAGGACTCAGCTCTGGAAACACCATATATTTT; CDR3 protein: CASSLGLSSGNTIYF
clone size: -; D gene: TRBD2; V gene: TRBV7-9; J gene: TRBJ2-2; CDR3 DNA: TGTGCCAGCAGAGGGACTAGCTTCACCGGGGAGCTGTTTTTT; CDR3 protein: CASRGTSFTGELFF
clone size: -; D gene: -; V gene: TRBV6-5; J gene: TRBJ1-1; CDR3 DNA: TGTGCCAGCAGTTCGACAGTGAACACTGAAGCTTTCTTT; CDR3 protein: CASSSTVNTEAFF
clone size: -; D gene: -; V gene: TRBV5-5; J gene: TRBJ2-1; CDR3 DNA: TGTGCCAGCAGCTTGGACAGGGTTGAGCAGTTCTTC; CDR3 protein: CASSLDRVEQFF
clone size: -; D gene: TRBD1; V gene: TRBV7-2; J gene: TRBJ1-1; CDR3 DNA: TGTGCCAGCAGCTGGGGTACAGGGGGCACTGAAGCTTTCTTT; CDR3 protein: CASSWGTGGTEAFF
clone size: -; D gene: -; V gene: TRBV19; J gene: TRBJ1-5; CDR3 DNA: TGTGCCAGTAGTATTGGGTCGGGAAATCAGCCCCAGCATTTT; CDR3 protein: CASSIGSGNQPQHF
clone size: -; D gene: TRBD2; V gene: TRBV9; J gene: TRBJ2-7; CDR3 DNA: TGTGCCAGCAGCTTAGCCGGGACTAGCAACGAGCAGTACTTC; CDR3 protein: CASSLAGTSNEQYF
clone size: -; D gene: TRBD1; V gene: TRBV15; J gene: TRBJ2-5; CDR3 DNA: TGTGCCACCAGCGGATGGACAGGGACGGAGACCCAGTACTTC; CDR3 protein: CATSGWTGTETQYF
clone size: once; D gene: TRBD2; V gene: TRBV9; J gene: TRBJ2-1; CDR3 DNA: TGTGCCAGCAGCCTAGGGGAGGGGTCCTACAATGAGCAGTTCTTC; CDR3 protein: CASSLGEGSYNEQFF
clone size: -; D gene: -; V gene: TRBV9; J gene: TRBJ1-5; CDR3 DNA: TGTGCCAGCAGCGTAGCTGGGGAGGGGTCTCAGCCCCAGCATTTT; CDR3 protein: CASSVAGEGSQPQHF
clone size: -; D gene: TRBD2; V gene: TRBV10-3; J gene: TRBJ2-3; CDR3 DNA: TGTGCCACTCAGACTAGCGGAGCTAGCACAGATACGCAGTATTTT; CDR3 protein: CATQTSGASTDTQYF
clone size: -; D gene: TRBD1; V gene: TRBV9; J gene: TRBJ1-1; CDR3 DNA: TGTGCCAGCAGCCCGCACGCGGGGCAGGGGGCGAAACCTGAAGCTTTCTTT; CDR3 protein: CASSPHAGQGAKPEAFF
clone size: -; D gene: -; V gene: TRBV7-3; J gene: TRBJ2-4; CDR3 DNA: TGTGAAAAGGCGGGCAGCAAAAATAATATAGCCAAAAACATTCAGTACTTC; CDR3 protein: CEKAGSKNNIAKNIQYF
clone size: -; D gene: TRBD2; V gene: TRBV28; J gene: TRBJ2-7; CDR3 DNA: TGTGCCAGCAGTTCCCCCCCCTGGAGGCGGGAGATGTACGAGCAGTACTTC; CDR3 protein: CASSSPPWRREMYEQYF
clone size: -; D gene: -; V gene: TRBV10-3; J gene: TRBJ1-5; CDR3 DNA: TGTGCCATCAGTGAGTCGGGTCGGCAGGGTGGTCAGCCCCAGCATTTT; CDR3 protein: CAISESGRQGGQPQHF
clone size: few; D gene: -; V gene: TRBV28; J gene: TRBJ1-2; CDR3 DNA: TGTGCCAGCAGTAGGACAATACATGGCTACACCTTC; CDR3 protein: CASSRTIHGYTF
clone size: -; D gene: -; V gene: TRBV27; J gene: TRBJ2-3; CDR3 DNA: TGTGCCAGCAGAATAACGGGCACAGATACGCAGTATTTT; CDR3 protein: CASRITGTDTQYF
clone size: -; D gene: -; V gene: TRBV25-1; J gene: TRBJ2-1; CDR3 DNA: TGTGCCAGCAGTTGGGACTCTGAGCAGTTCTTC; CDR3 protein: CASSWDSEQFF
clone size: -; D gene: -; V gene: TRBV7-3; J gene: TRBJ2-1; CDR3 DNA: TGTGCCAGCAGCCCCGTTTTCGGGGATGAGCAGTTCTTC; CDR3 protein: CASSPVFGDEQFF
clone size: -; D gene: -; V gene: TRBV6-5; J gene: TRBJ2-3; CDR3 DNA: TGTGCCAGCAGTTACCGGATGGGCAGGGCCACAGATACGCAGTATTTT; CDR3 protein: CASSYRMGRATDTQYF